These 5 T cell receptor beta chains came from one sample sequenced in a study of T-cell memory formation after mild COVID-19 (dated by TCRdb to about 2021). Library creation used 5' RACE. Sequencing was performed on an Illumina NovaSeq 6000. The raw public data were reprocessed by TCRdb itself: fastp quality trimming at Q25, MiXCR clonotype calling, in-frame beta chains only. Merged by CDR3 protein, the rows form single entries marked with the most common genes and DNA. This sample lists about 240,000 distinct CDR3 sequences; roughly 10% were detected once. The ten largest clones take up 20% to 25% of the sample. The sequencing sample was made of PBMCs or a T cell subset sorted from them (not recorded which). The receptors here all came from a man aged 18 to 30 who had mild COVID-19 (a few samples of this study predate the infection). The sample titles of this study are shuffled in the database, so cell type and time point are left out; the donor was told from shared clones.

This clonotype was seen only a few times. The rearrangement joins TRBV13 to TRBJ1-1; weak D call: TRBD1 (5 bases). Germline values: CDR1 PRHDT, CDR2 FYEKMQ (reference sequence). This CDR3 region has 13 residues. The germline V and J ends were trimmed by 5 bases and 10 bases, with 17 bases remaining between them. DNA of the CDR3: TGTGCCAGCAGCGTGGGACCCTCCATCTCAGCTTTCTTT. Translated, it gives CASSVGPSISAFF.

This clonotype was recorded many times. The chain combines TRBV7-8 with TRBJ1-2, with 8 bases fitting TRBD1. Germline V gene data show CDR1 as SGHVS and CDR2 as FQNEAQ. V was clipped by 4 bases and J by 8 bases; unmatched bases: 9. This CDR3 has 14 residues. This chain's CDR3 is CASSSGQGVDGYTF. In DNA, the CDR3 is TGTGCCAGCAGCTCCGGACAGGGAGTGGACGGCTACACCTTC.

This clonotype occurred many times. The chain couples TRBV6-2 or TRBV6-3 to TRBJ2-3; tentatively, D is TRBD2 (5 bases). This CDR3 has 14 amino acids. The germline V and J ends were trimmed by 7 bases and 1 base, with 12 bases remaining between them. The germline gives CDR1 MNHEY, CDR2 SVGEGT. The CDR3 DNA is TGTGCCAGCATCCCGGGGTCGGGCACAGATACGCAGTATTTT. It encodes CASIPGSGTDTQYF.

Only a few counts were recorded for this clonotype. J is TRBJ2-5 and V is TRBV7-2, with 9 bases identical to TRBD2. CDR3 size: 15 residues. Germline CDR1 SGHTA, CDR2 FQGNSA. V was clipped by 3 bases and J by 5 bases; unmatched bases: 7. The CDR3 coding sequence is TGTGCCAGCAGCTTGGGACTAGCTCTTGCGGAGACCCAGTACTTC. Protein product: CASSLGLALAETQYF.

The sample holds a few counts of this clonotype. The CDR3 spells CSGTPGQGDGYTF. The DNA of the CDR3 is TGCAGCGGCACTCCGGGACAGGGGGATGGCTACACCTTC. The gene calls are TRBV29-1 and TRBJ1-2; 11 positions match TRBD1. CDR3 length equals 13 residues. Trimming took 7 bases from V and 6 from J; bases not matched to a gene: 7. From germline, CDR1 is SQVTM and CDR2 ANQGSEA.